This TCR beta chain was captured by sequencing in a study of response to subunit inactivated influenza vaccine. The study, taken as a whole, reports: Each seasonal flu vaccination may recruit only limited new T cells, authors suggested.

MiXCR, applied by TCRdb to the RT-PCR reads, yields one record per CDR3 protein. The profile shows 550,000 to 650,000 distinct CDR3 sequences, approximately 12% of them singletons. This clonotype occurred a few times. The antigen is undetermined. Germline V gene data show CDR1 as DFQATT and CDR2 as SNEGSKA (reference sequence). The CDR3 spans 15 residues. Unmatched junction bases numbered 13, after V lost 4 bases and J lost 10 bases. The receptor was isolated from a man between 50 and 59 years old who received an inactivated influenza vaccine. Specimen: PBMCs from blood, collected on the day of vaccination. The rearrangement joins TRBV20-1 to TRBJ2-1; 10 bases fit TRBD2. CDR3 protein: CSAKKVASGRQEQFF. CDR3 nucleotide sequence: TGCAGTGCTAAAAAGGTGGCTAGCGGGAGACAAGAGCAGTTCTTC.